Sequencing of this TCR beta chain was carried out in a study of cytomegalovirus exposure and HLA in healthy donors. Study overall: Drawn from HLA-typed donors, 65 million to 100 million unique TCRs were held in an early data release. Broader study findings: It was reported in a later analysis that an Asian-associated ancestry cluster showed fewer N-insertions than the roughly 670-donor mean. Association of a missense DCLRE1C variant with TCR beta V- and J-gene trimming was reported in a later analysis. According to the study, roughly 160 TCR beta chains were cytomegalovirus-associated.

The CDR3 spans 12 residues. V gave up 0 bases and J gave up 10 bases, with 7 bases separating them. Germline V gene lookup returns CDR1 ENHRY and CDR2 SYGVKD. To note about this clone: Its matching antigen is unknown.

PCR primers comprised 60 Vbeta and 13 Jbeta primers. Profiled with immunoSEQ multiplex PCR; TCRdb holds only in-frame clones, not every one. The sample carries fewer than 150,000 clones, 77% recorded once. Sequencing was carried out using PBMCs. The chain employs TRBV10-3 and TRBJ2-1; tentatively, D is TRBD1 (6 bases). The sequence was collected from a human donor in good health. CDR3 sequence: CAISESGGEQFF. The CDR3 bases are TGTGCCATCAGTGAGTCTGGGGGCGAGCAGTTCTTC.